One and the same sample provided the 17 T cell receptor beta chains below, sequenced in a study of blood T cell repertoires in COVID-19. Method: immunoSEQ multiplex PCR; TCRdb's copy keeps in-frame clones and lacks some. Found here are 70,000 to 95,000 clones, just over 85% of them singletons; the top ten hold roughly 8.1%. Sample: peripheral blood. All receptors derive from a woman in her 70s with acute or convalescent COVID-19.

This chain links TRBV2 with TRBJ2-1; 8 nucleotides align to TRBD1. J lost 9 bases, V lost 5 bases, and 6 bases had no gene match. The CDR3 covers 13 residues. Germline loops: CDR1 SNHLY, CDR2 FYNNEI. The CDR3 spells CASSSDRGGEQFF. The CDR3 DNA follows: TGTGCCAGCAGTAGCGACAGGGGTGGTGAGCAGTTCTTC.

This sequence joins TRBV28 and TRBJ1-1; no definite D call. The V and J ends lost 6 bases and 1 base respectively, with 12 bases between them. Germline CDR1 MDHEN, CDR2 SYDVKM. The CDR3 totals 14 residues. Here the CDR3 reads CASSLPVGNTEAFF. The CDR3 DNA reads TGTGCCAGCAGCCTCCCGGTCGGGAACACTGAAGCTTTCTTT.

This chain joins TRBV5-4 and TRBJ1-2; 11 positions agree with TRBD1. The CDR3 has 14 amino acids. Looked up from germline, CDR1 is SGHNT and CDR2 is YYREEE (reference sequence). Trimming at V came to 6 bases and at J to 7 bases, leaving 8 bases not matched to a gene. CDR3: CASNSGGQGGGYTF. The CDR3 coding sequence is TGTGCCAGCAACTCAGGGGGACAGGGGGGTGGCTACACCTTC.

This CDR3 reads CSASGGRSHEQYF. The CDR3 DNA sequence: TGCAGTGCTAGTGGCGGGAGGTCCCATGAGCAGTACTTC. This sequence joins TRBV20-1 and TRBJ2-7; TRBD2 matches at 8 bases. The junction had 8 bases not matched to a gene; V was cut back by 3 bases and J by 7 bases. Germline V gives CDR1 DFQATT, CDR2 SNEGSKA (reference sequence). CDR3 length: 13 amino acids.

The J gene is TRBJ1-2, the V gene TRBV30; tentatively, D is TRBD1 (5 bases). Germline loops: CDR1 GTSNPN, CDR2 SVGIG (reference sequence). The CDR3 spans 14 residues. Trimming took 0 bases from V and 7 from J, leaving 15 bases between them. CDR3 sequence: CAWSVPGFRSGYTF. CDR3 in DNA: TGTGCCTGGAGTGTACCAGGGTTTAGAAGTGGCTACACCTTC.

The J gene is TRBJ2-4, the V gene TRBV5-1; 7 bases fit TRBD2. Germline CDR1 is SGHRS and CDR2 is YFSETQ. The CDR3 covers 15 residues. V lost 0 bases, J lost 9 bases, and 9 bases stayed unmatched. The CDR3 loop reads CASSLAVGGPIIQYF. The CDR3 coding sequence is TGCGCCAGCAGCTTGGCGGTGGGAGGGCCGATCATTCAGTACTTC.

V gene TRBV5-1 combines with J gene TRBJ2-3, with D perhaps TRBD2 (5 bases). This CDR3 is built from 15 residues. Germline CDR1 reads SGHRS; CDR2 reads YFSETQ. The germline V and J ends were trimmed by 4 bases and 4 bases, with 16 bases remaining between them. This chain's CDR3 is CASSTEHRGSDTQYF. CDR3 coding DNA: TGCGCCAGCAGCACGGAGCACCGGGGTTCAGATACGCAGTATTTT.

The rearrangement links TRBV7-6 to TRBJ2-3, with D perhaps TRBD1 (5 bases). This CDR3 comprises 17 residues. Germline values: CDR1 SGHVS, CDR2 FNYEAQ. Trimming cost V 4 bases and J 3 bases, with 20 bases left between them. The DNA of the CDR3 is TGTGCCAGCAGCTCACCCGTAGGACACTTCGCAACAGATACGCAGTATTTT. Protein product: CASSSPVGHFATDTQYF.

The chain recombines TRBV2 with TRBJ1-1; D is uncertain. Germline assignment: CDR1 SNHLY and CDR2 FYNNEI. The germline V and J ends were trimmed by 10 bases and 0 bases, with 12 bases remaining between them. The CDR3 is 13 residues long. The DNA of the CDR3 is TGTGCCAACTCGAGGGATATGAACACTGAAGCTTTCTTT. It translates to CANSRDMNTEAFF.

V usage is TRBV10-2 and J usage is TRBJ2-7, with TRBD2 matching over 11 bases. Germline V gene lookup returns CDR1 WSHSY and CDR2 SAAADI. Trimming removed 2 bases from V and 4 bases from J; junction bases left unmatched: 10. The CDR3 length is 17 residues. The DNA for the CDR3 is TGCGCCAGCAGTGAGATACTAGCGGGGGTCGGAGCATACGAGCAGTACTTC. As protein: CASSEILAGVGAYEQYF.

This clone appeared a single time. The chain has TRBV11-2 and TRBJ2-1, with D possibly being TRBD2 (5 bases). CDR3 length: 17 residues. V shed 6 bases and J shed 0 bases, with 18 bases lying between them. Germline V gives CDR1 SGHAT, CDR2 FQNNGV. The CDR3, as DNA: TGTGCCAGCAGTATACAAACCAGGAGGAGCTCCTACAATGAGCAGTTCTTC. It codes for CASSIQTRRSSYNEQFF. The entire variable domain, with the rest obtained from reference TRBV11-2 and TRBJ2-1, is as follows: EAGVAQSPRYKIIEKRQSVAFWCNPISGHATLYWYQQILGQGPKLLIQFQNNGVVDDSQLPKDRFSAERLKGVDSTLKIQPAKLEDSAVYLCASSIQTRRSSYNEQFFGPGTRLTVL.

CDR3 sequence (DNA): TGTGCCAGCTCGGAAGCGGGCTTATCTAATTCACCCCTCCACTTT. It codes for CASSEAGLSNSPLHF. The V call is TRBV18, the J call TRBJ1-6; no reliable D call. Per the germline V gene, CDR1 is KGHSH and CDR2 is LQKENI. The CDR3 has 15 residues. V gave up 6 bases and J gave up 6 bases, with 15 bases separating them.

The rearrangement uses TRBV28 and TRBJ1-5; TRBD1 is a possible D gene (5 bases). The CDR3 is 15 amino acids. CDR1 MDHEN and CDR2 SYDVKM come from the germline V gene. V lost 1 base and J 1 base, leaving 8 bases between the germline ends. The CDR3 loop reads CASSLSGKSNQPQHF. CDR3 in DNA: TGTGCCAGCAGTTTATCAGGGAAGAGCAATCAGCCCCAGCATTTT.

J is TRBJ2-1 and V is TRBV28; 10 bases are a match to TRBD2. Germline V gives CDR1 MDHEN, CDR2 SYDVKM. The V and J ends lost 6 bases and 5 bases, in that order; junction bases with no gene match: 7. The CDR3 consists of 15 residues. The CDR3 is CASRGGTSAHNEQFF. In DNA, the CDR3 is TGTGCCAGCAGGGGCGGGACTAGCGCACACAATGAGCAGTTCTTC.

The V gene is TRBV9, the J gene TRBJ2-7; maybe TRBD1 (5 bases). The CDR3 consists of 13 residues. Germline V gene sequence: CDR1 SGDLS, CDR2 YYNGEE. The V end was cut by 3 bases, the J end by 1 base, with 8 bases between. The CDR3 sequence: CASSEGPSYEQYF. CDR3 DNA: TGTGCCAGCAGCGAGGGGCCTTCCTACGAGCAGTACTTC.

This chain links TRBV24-1 with TRBJ1-4; 7 bases are shared with TRBD1. The CDR3 length is 16 residues. Germline CDR1 is KGHDR and CDR2 is SFDVKD. V gave up 4 bases and J gave up 3 bases; unmatched junction bases: 7. The CDR3 bases are TGTGCCACCAGTGACTCCAGGGGGGCGTCTAATGAAAAACTGTTTTTT. Translating it yields CATSDSRGASNEKLFF.

The chain recombines TRBV29-1 with TRBJ1-4; weak D call: TRBD1 (5 bases). V was shortened by 6 bases and J by 5 bases, with 13 bases between the two germline ends. Germline V lookup: CDR1 SQVTM, CDR2 ANQGSEA. CDR3 length: 13 residues. The CDR3 reads CSVAGKMNEKLFF. The CDR3 region has the DNA TGCAGCGTCGCAGGGAAGATGAATGAAAAACTGTTTTTT.